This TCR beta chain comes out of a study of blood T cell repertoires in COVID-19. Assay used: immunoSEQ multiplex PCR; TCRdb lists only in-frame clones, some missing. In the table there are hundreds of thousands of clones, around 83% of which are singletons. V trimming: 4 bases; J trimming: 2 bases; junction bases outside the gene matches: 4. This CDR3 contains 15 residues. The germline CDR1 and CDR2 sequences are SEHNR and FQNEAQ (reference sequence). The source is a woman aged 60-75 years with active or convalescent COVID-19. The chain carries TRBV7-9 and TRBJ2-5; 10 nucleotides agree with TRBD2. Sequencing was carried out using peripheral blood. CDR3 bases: TGTGCCAGCAGCTCCACTAGCGGGGAGCAAGAGACCCAGTACTTC. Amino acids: CASSSTSGEQETQYF.